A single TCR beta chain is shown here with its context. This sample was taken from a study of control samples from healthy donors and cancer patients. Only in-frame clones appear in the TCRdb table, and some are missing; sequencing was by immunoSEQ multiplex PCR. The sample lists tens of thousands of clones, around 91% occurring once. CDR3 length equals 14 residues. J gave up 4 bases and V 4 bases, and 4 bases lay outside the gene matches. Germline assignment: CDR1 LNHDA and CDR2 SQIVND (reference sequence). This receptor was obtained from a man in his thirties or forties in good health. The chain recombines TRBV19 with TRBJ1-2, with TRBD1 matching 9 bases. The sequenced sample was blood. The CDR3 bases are TGTGCCAGTAGTAGAACAGGGGGCGCCTATGGCTACACCTTC. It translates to CASSRTGGAYGYTF. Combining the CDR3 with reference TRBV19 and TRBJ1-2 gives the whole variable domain DGGITQSPKYLFRKEGQNVTLSCEQNLNHDAMYWYRQDPGQGLRLIYYSQIVNDFQKGDIAEGYSVSREKKESFPLTVTSAQKNPTAFYLCASSRTGGAYGYTFGSGTRLTVV.